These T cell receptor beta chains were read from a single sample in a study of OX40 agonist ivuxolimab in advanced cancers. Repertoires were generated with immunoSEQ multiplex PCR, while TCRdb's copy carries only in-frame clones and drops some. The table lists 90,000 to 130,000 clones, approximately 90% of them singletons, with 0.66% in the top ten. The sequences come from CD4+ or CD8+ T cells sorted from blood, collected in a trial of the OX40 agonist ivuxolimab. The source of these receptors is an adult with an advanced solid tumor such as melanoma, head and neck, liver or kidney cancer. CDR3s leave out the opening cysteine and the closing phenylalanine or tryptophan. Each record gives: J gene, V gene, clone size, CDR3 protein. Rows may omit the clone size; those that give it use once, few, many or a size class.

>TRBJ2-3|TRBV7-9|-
ASSLGGTDTQY
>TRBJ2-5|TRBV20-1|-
SPGGLETQY
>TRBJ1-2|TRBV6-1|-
ASSAPREAKLES
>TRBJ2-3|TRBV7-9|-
ASSGPPERDTQY
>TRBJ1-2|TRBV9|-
ASSVATDNYGYT
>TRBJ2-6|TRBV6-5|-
ASSSEGGSGANVLT
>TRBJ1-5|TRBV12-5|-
ASGQGSGQPQH
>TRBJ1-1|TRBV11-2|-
ASRLNTEAF
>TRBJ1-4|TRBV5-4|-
ASRQGTGINEKLF
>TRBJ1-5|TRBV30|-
AWSPRGTGPQH
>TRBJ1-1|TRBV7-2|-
ASSLLGRNTEAF
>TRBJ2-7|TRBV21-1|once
ASSKKASGPAYEQY
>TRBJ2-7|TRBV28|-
ASSPSGFYEQY
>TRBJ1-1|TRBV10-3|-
AIREETGLNTEAF
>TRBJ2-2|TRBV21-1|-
ASSNFQQGVVAGELF
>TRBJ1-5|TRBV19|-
ASSLGGDGNQPQH
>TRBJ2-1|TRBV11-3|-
ASSLDSRPQMNEQF
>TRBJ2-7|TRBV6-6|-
ASSYPRGEREQY
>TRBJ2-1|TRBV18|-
ASSPRTGTSGIHAYNEQF
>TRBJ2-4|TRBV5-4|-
ASSLRGTENIQY
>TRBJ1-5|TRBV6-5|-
ASTLRGNQPQH
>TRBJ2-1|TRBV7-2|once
ASSLAGTSGNNEQF
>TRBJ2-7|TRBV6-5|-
ASSRDRGYEQY
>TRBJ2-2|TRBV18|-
ASSSRQERTTGELF
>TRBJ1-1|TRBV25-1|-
ASSPLGGRENTEAF